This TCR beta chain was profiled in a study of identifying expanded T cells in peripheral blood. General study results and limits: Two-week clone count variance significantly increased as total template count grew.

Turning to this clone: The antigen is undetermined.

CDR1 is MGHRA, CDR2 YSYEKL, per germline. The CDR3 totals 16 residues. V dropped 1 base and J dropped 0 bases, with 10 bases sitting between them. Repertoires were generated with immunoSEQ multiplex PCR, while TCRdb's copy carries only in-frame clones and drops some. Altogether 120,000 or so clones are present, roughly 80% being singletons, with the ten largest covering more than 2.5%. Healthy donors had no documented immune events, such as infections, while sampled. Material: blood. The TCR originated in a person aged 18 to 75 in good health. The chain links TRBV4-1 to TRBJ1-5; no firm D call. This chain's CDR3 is CASSQGSAVSNQPQHF. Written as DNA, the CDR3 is TGCGCCAGCAGCCAAGGGTCGGCGGTTAGCAATCAGCCCCAGCATTTT.